One and the same sample provided the 4 T cell receptor beta chains below, sequenced in a study of response to subunit inactivated influenza vaccine. Each CDR3 protein is one row after TCRdb ran MiXCR on the RT-PCR reads. This sample has almost 600,000 distinct CDR3 sequences; around 13% occur once, and the top ten carry approximately 12%. Specimen: PBMCs from blood, collected 11 to 12 days after vaccination. The receptors come from a man aged 50-60 years who received an inactivated influenza vaccine.

This clonotype was found a few times. The chain links TRBV4-1 to TRBJ2-5; 9 nucleotides line up with TRBD1. V dropped 3 bases and J dropped 5; count of bases not matched to a gene: 10. From germline, CDR1 is MGHRA and CDR2 YSYEKL. The length of the CDR3 is 16 residues. The CDR3 coding sequence is TGCGCCAGCAGCCAGGTACAGGGGGCCCCCTTGGAGACCCAGTACTTC. It translates to CASSQVQGAPLETQYF.

This clonotype was observed a handful of times. The rearrangement uses TRBV20-1 and TRBJ1-6; D is ambiguous. Germline CDR1 DFQATT, CDR2 SNEGSKA (reference sequence). The CDR3 totals 15 residues. Trimming removed 0 bases at V and 3 bases at J, with 9 bases between. The DNA of the CDR3 is TGCAGTGCTAGAGATAACGATAACTATAATTCACCCCTCCACTTT. Its translation is CSARDNDNYNSPLHF.

This clonotype occurred a few times. V and J are TRBV6-5 and TRBJ2-7, with D unclear. The CDR3 length is 15 residues. Per germline, CDR1 MNHEY and CDR2 SVGAGI. The V end was cut by 0 bases, the J end by 0 bases, with 9 bases between. Written as DNA, the CDR3 is TGTGCCAGCAGTTACTCGTACGGGTTCTCCTACGAGCAGTACTTC. This translates into CASSYSYGFSYEQYF.

This clonotype was found a few times. CDR3 region: CASSLMRGGRGDTQYF. The CDR3 DNA sequence: TGTGCCAGCAGCTTAATGCGCGGCGGGAGAGGAGATACGCAGTATTTT. The chain couples TRBV7-2 to TRBJ2-3; 7 bases agree with TRBD2. The V gene's germline CDR1 is SGHTA and CDR2 FQGNSA. The V and J ends lost 2 bases and 5 bases, in that order; junction bases with no gene match: 10. This CDR3 contains 16 residues.